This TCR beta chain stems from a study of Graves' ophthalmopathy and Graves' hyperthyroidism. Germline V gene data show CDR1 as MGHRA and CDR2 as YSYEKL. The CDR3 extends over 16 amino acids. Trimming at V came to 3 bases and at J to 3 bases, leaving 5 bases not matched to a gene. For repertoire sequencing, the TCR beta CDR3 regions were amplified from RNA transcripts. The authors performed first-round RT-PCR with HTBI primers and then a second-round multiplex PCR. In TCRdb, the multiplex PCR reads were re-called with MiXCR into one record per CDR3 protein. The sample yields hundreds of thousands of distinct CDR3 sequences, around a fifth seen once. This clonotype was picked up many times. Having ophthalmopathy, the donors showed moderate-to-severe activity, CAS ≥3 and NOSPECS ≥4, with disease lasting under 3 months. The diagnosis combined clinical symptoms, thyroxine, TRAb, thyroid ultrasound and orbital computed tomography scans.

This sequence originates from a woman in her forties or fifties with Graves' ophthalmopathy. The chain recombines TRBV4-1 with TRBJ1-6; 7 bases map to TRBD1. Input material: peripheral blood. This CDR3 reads CASSHVRTGYNSPLHF. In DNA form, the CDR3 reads TGCGCCAGCAGCCACGTTAGGACAGGCTATAATTCACCCCTCCACTTT.